This paragraph reports one T cell receptor beta chain. The data were taken from a study of blood T cell repertoires in COVID-19. There are 11 residues in the CDR3. Germline V gene data show CDR1 as ENHRY and CDR2 as SYGVKD. V lost 9 bases, J lost 5 bases, and 10 bases lay in between. Data came from immunoSEQ multiplex PCR; TCRdb stores just in-frame clones and leaves some out. The sample records 150,000 to 200,000 clones, around 80% being singletons. Sequencing was performed on peripheral blood. This receptor was identified in a woman between 65 and 79 years old with COVID-19, enrolled during active disease. This chain connects TRBV10-3 to TRBJ1-1; possible D gene TRBD1, 6 bases. The CDR3 sequence: CAIRDRTEAFF. The CDR3 DNA follows: TGTGCCATTCGAGACAGGACTGAAGCTTTCTTT.